The sequence of this T cell receptor (beta chain) was determined in a study of T cell responses to AZD1222 COVID-19 vaccine. Points from the study as a whole: At baseline, seropositivity was found in only six or seven AZD1222 recipients. Clonal diversity was possibly underestimated, and white British individuals and females predominated among donors.

The repertoire was sequenced with immunoSEQ multiplex PCR; TCRdb's copy has only in-frame clones and lacks some. The sample consists of over 95,000 clones, approximately 90% of them appearing once. CDR3 length: 14 amino acids. Trimming stripped 3 bases from V and 10 bases from J, with 13 bases between. The germline CDR1 and CDR2 sequences are MNHEY and SMNVEV (reference sequence). Concerning this clone itself: Its antigen is not known.

The source material was peripheral blood, sampled on day 0 of AZD1222 vaccination. The sequence derives from an adult in good health. The chain couples TRBV27 to TRBJ1-6; perhaps TRBD1 as D (5 bases). Here the CDR3 reads CASSFRGIGSPLHF. CDR3 bases: TGTGCCAGCAGTTTCCGGGGGATAGGCTCACCCCTCCACTTT.